This T cell receptor (beta chain) was obtained from a study of control samples from healthy donors and cancer patients. Germline V CDR1 and CDR2: SGHVS, FQNEAQ. Trimming took 5 bases from V and 0 from J; bases not matched to a gene: 3. The CDR3 contains 15 residues. Profiled with immunoSEQ multiplex PCR; TCRdb holds only in-frame clones, not every one. The profile shows about 230,000 clones, around 80% of them singletons. The J gene is TRBJ2-1, the V gene TRBV7-8, with TRBD1 identical over 8 bases. This sequence originates from a woman aged 60 to 75 with lung cancer. Specimen: PBMCs. CDR3 nucleotide sequence: TGTGCCAGCAGCCTAACAGGGGGCTCCTACAATGAGCAGTTCTTC. It specifies CASSLTGGSYNEQFF.